Shown below are 9 T cell receptor beta chains from a single sample sequenced in a study of T-cell reconstitution after alpha-beta-depleted transplantation in children. Using unique molecular identifiers, the investigators prepared the TCRbeta library. TCRdb processed the PCR reads anew with MiXCR; each CDR3 protein has one entry. This table has hundreds of thousands of distinct CDR3 sequences, roughly 15% appearing once. Sequenced here: PBMCs from the stem cell graft donor, sampled from the stem cell graft. These receptors all come from a human donor who donated a stem cell graft to a child with acute myeloid leukemia.

The chain carries TRBV20-1 and TRBJ2-1; 12 bases are a match to TRBD2. The V and J ends lost 6 bases and 5 bases, in that order; junction bases with no gene match: 8. There are 15 residues in the CDR3. The germline gives CDR1 DFQATT, CDR2 SNEGSKA (reference sequence). The CDR3 DNA follows: TGCAGTGCCCCTGCCCGGACTAGCGGGAACAATGAGCAGTTCTTC. It codes for CSAPARTSGNNEQFF.

This chain joins TRBV15 and TRBJ2-3; 7 bases line up with TRBD1. Germline V gene lookup returns CDR1 LNHNV and CDR2 YYDKDF (reference sequence). This CDR3 is 16 amino acids long. Losses at the gene ends were 5 bases for V and 3 bases for J; bases not matched to a gene: 11. The CDR3 DNA sequence: TGTGCCACCAGCCCTGGTAGGGGACAGTCAACAGATACGCAGTATTTT. This encodes CATSPGRGQSTDTQYF.

The genes are TRBV20-1 and TRBJ1-6; D is ambiguous. There are 15 residues in the CDR3. Trimming stripped 6 bases from V and 7 bases from J, with 19 bases between. Germline V CDR1 and CDR2: DFQATT, SNEGSKA (reference sequence). CDR3 sequence (DNA): TGCAGTGCCCCCGACACCCGGGCTACAAATTCACCCCTCCACTTT. Translation: CSAPDTRATNSPLHF.

In DNA form, the CDR3 reads TGCGCCAGCAGCCAAGCGTCCGGCGGGGGGGCCACAGATACGCAGTATTTT. This encodes CASSQASGGGATDTQYF. The chain is built from TRBV4-3 and TRBJ2-3; 9 nucleotides line up with TRBD2. The length of the CDR3 is 17 residues. CDR1 and CDR2 from the germline V gene are LGHNA and YSLEER. J was trimmed by 2 bases and V by 1 base; bases with no gene match: 7.

As DNA, the CDR3 is TGCAGTGCTAGAGATCCGCCTCCGCCTCACCTTTACAATGAGCAGTTCTTC. Protein sequence: CSARDPPPPHLYNEQFF. The chain joins TRBV20-1 to TRBJ2-1; no reliable D call. This CDR3 has 17 residues. Deletions cut 0 bases from V and 4 bases from J, with 19 bases between. CDR1 and CDR2 (germline): DFQATT, SNEGSKA (reference sequence).

Ten or more counts support this clonotype. V gene TRBV20-1 combines with J gene TRBJ1-1; D not resolved. The ends were cut back, 0 bases at V and 3 bases at J, with 11 bases in the middle. The CDR3 loop spans 14 amino acids. Germline V lookup: CDR1 DFQATT, CDR2 SNEGSKA (reference sequence). CDR3 coding DNA: TGCAGTGCTAGAGATTTTGGGCAGTACACTGAAGCTTTCTTT. This gives the protein CSARDFGQYTEAFF.

V is TRBV12-3 or TRBV12-4 and J is TRBJ1-3, with 7 bases that match TRBD1. With 8 bases clipped from V and 2 bases from J, the junction kept 6 bases outside the gene matches. The CDR3 is 14 residues long. The CDR3: CASGPRGTGNTIYF. Written as DNA, the CDR3 is TGTGCCAGCGGCCCCAGGGGGACTGGAAACACCATATATTTT.

This clonotype has a count of ten or more. The chain has TRBV20-1 and TRBJ1-5; 8 positions match TRBD1. Germline CDR1 is DFQATT and CDR2 is SNEGSKA (reference sequence). The CDR3 totals 15 residues. The ends lost 2 bases at V and 1 base at J; junction bases unmatched: 4. CDR3 in amino acids: CSARRQGMSNQPQHF. The CDR3 region has the DNA TGCAGTGCTAGAAGACAGGGGATGAGCAATCAGCCCCAGCATTTT.

For this clonotype: A much bigger clone sits one base away, suggesting this may be a read error. The chain couples TRBV24-1 to TRBJ2-3; D is unclear. The CDR3 totals 16 residues. Germline CDR1 KGHDR, CDR2 SFDVKD. Trimming cost V 4 bases and J 2 bases, with 15 bases left between them. The CDR3 DNA reads as TGTGCCACCAGTGACCCTGCCTCCGGTTTCACAGATACGCAGTATTTT. Its translation: CATSDPASGFTDTQYF.